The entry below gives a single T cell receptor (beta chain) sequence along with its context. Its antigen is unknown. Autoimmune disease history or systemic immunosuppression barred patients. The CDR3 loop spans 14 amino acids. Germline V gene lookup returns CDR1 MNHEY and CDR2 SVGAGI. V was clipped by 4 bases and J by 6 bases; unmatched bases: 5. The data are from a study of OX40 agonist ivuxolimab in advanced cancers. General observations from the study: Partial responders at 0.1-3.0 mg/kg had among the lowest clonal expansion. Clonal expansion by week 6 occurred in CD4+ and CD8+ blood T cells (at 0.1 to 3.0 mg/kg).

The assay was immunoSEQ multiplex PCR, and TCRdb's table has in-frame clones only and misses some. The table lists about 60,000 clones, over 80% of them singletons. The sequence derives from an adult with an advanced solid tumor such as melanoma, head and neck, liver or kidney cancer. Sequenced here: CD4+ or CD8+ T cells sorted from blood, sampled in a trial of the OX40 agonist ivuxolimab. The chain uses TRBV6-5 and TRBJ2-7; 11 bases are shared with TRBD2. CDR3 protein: CASSLGLAGGEQYF. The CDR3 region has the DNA TGTGCCAGCAGTTTAGGGCTAGCGGGAGGCGAGCAGTACTTC.